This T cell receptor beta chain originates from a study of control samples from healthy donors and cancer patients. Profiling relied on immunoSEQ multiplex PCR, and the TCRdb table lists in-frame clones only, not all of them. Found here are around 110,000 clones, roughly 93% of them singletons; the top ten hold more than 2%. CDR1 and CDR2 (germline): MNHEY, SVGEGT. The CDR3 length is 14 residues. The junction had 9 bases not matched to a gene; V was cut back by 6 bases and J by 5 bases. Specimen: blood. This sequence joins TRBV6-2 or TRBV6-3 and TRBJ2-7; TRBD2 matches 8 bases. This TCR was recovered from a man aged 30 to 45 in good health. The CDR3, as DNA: TGTGCCAGCAGCGGGAGGGTGTTATCGGACGAGCAGTACTTC. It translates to CASSGRVLSDEQYF.